The 9 T cell receptor beta chains given below trace back to one sample, sequenced in a study of T cells in women clearing cervical HPV infection. Libraries were prepared by immunoSEQ multiplex PCR; TCRdb keeps only in-frame clonotypes and omits some of them. Its listing shows approximately 44,000 clones. Sequenced: blood buffy coat. These receptors all come from a woman between 18 and 75 years old with a cervical HPV16 infection that either progressed to CIN3+ or cleared (not recorded which).

On this clone: The CDR3 end lies 3 residues beyond the end of the read and is filled in from the germline J gene. This chain joins TRBV5-1 and TRBJ1-1, with D possibly TRBD1 on 5 matching bases. Germline assignment: CDR1 SGHRS and CDR2 YFSETQ. The CDR3 is 15 amino acids. V lost 1 base and J 1 base, leaving 11 bases between the germline ends. CDR3 sequence reads: CASSLSQGTNTEAFF. Incomplete CDR3 DNA: TGCGCCAGCAGCTTGAGTCAGGGAACGAACACTGAA.

With regard to this clone: Read data end 3 residues before the CDR3 end; the end is taken from the germline J gene. This chain links TRBV18 with TRBJ2-3, with D possibly matching TRBD2 (6 bases). The CDR3 extends over 13 amino acids. Germline CDR1 is KGHSH and CDR2 is LQKENI. Trimming cost V 6 bases and J 2 bases, with 9 bases left between them. CDR3 sequence reads: CASSLAVTDTQYF. The CDR3 DNA, read in part, is TGTGCCAGCTCGTTAGCGGTCACAGATACG.

A note on this clone: From the germline J gene comes the end of the CDR3, since the read stops 3 residues before it. V and J are TRBV19 and TRBJ1-1; D remains unclear. Germline V gene sequence: CDR1 LNHDA, CDR2 SQIVND (reference sequence). The CDR3 length is 11 residues. Trimming left V 6 bases short and J 3 bases short, with 5 bases between. The covered CDR3 bases are TGTGCCAGTAGGTACTACACTGAA. Translated, it gives CASRYYTE. In full, the CDR3 reads CASRYYTEAFF.

Details on this clone: The CDR3 end falls 3 residues outside the read, so it is completed with the germline J gene. The J gene is TRBJ1-1, the V gene TRBV6-2 or TRBV6-3, with 9 nucleotides matching TRBD1. Germline V lookup: CDR1 MNHEY, CDR2 SVGEGT. The CDR3 has 15 amino acids. The DNA read from the CDR3 is TGTGCCAGCAGCACCCCGGGACAGGGACTTATGGAA. It encodes CASSTPGQGLME. The entire CDR3 is CASSTPGQGLMEAFF.

Regarding this clone: The read terminates 3 residues before the CDR3 end, so the remaining end is supplied by the germline J gene. V and J are TRBV20-1 and TRBJ2-1; a possible D gene is TRBD2 (6 bases). The CDR3 length is 15 residues. Trimming took off 5 bases at V and 3 bases at J, with 17 bases between the two ends. Germline V gene data show CDR1 as DFQATT and CDR2 as SNEGSKA (reference sequence). The CDR3 sequence: CSAPGRDSLYNEQFF. CDR3 DNA, as far as it was read: TGCAGTGCTCCAGGCCGGGACTCCCTCTACAATGAG.

Notes on this clone: The CDR3 end falls 3 residues outside the read, so it is completed with the germline J gene. V is TRBV7-9 and J is TRBJ1-1; possible D gene TRBD1, 6 bases. The CDR3 has 12 residues. CDR1 SEHNR and CDR2 FQNEAQ come from the germline V gene (reference sequence). The CDR3 region is CASSLAPGDAFF. The part of the CDR3 DNA that was read is TGTGCCAGCAGCTTAGCGCCAGGGGAT.

In the case of this clone: The read falls 3 residues short of the CDR3 end, and the missing part is taken from the germline J gene. The V call is TRBV19, the J call TRBJ1-1; 12 bases fit TRBD1. This CDR3 has 14 residues. CDR1 and CDR2 (germline): LNHDA, SQIVND (reference sequence). CDR3 bases read: TGTGCCAGTAATACCGGGACAGGGGGCTCGGGA. Encoded protein: CASNTGTGGSG. The entire CDR3 sequence reads CASNTGTGGSGAFF.

Concerning this clone itself: The CDR3 is cut off 3 residues early in the read; its end comes from the germline J gene. The rearrangement joins TRBV19 to TRBJ1-5, with TRBD1 matching over 8 bases. Germline CDR1 LNHDA, CDR2 SQIVND (reference sequence). This CDR3 region has 17 residues. J lost 5 bases, V lost 3 bases, and 12 bases had no gene match. The CDR3 region is CASSIIPRQGPHQPQHF. The sequenced part of the CDR3 DNA is TGTGCCAGTAGTATTATCCCCAGACAGGGGCCCCATCAGCCC.

CDR3: CASSADRGGETQYF. CDR3 DNA, as far as it was read: TGTGCCAGCAGCGCCGACAGGGGTGGAGAGACC. This chain connects TRBV9 to TRBJ2-5; 8 nucleotides align to TRBD1. Sequencing ends 3 residues short of the CDR3 end; the germline J gene provides the rest. Germline assignment: CDR1 SGDLS and CDR2 YYNGEE. Losses at the gene ends were 3 bases for V and 4 bases for J; bases not matched to a gene: 5. The CDR3 covers 14 residues.